The source of this T cell receptor (beta chain) is a study of blood T cell repertoires in COVID-19. Study information: PBMCs, B-cell-depleted T cells, or T cells were the source of the cDNA or gDNA that made up the material.

Original processing notes: It was from reference gene primer amplification that nucleated cell counts were estimated. Only in-frame clones appear in the TCRdb table, and some are missing; sequencing was by immunoSEQ multiplex PCR. The V and J calls and clone size come from that table; D and trimming were worked out from the DNA. The repertoire holds about 70,000 clones, with about 90% as singletons. The length of the CDR3 is 11 residues. In germline, CDR1 is LNHDA, CDR2 SQIVND (reference sequence). Trimming shortened V by 7 bases and J by 6 bases, and 6 bases separated the two germline ends. J is TRBJ2-2 and V is TRBV19, with D possibly TRBD1 on 5 matching bases. The sequenced sample consisted of peripheral blood. The TCR originated in a human donor in a cohort sampled during active COVID-19. The CDR3 DNA reads TGTGCCAGTATAGGGGCCGGGGAGCTGTTTTTT. Translating gives CASIGAGELFF.